These 14 T cell receptor beta chains were all obtained from the same sample, sequenced in a study of control samples from healthy donors and cancer patients. Sequencing was performed with immunoSEQ multiplex PCR; in TCRdb, only in-frame clones are kept and a portion is missing. The sample contains tens of thousands of clones, 91% of which appear only once. The specimen was blood. The receptors stem from a man younger than 40 in good health.

This chain joins TRBV3-1 (or the pseudogene TRBV3-2) and TRBJ2-6; D is ambiguous. Deletions cut 4 bases from V and 2 bases from J, with 9 bases between. The length of the CDR3 is 15 residues. Germline loops: CDR1 LGHDT, CDR2 YNNKEL (reference sequence). CDR3 DNA sequence: TGTGCCAGCAGCCTTGGACGGGCTGGGGCCAACGTCCTGACTTTC. Its translation: CASSLGRAGANVLTF.

A note on this clone: Relative to the germline gene, one junction end is altered; a read error may explain this. The chain is built from TRBV5-6 and TRBJ2-7; D perhaps matches TRBD1 (6 bases). The CDR3 spans 15 residues. Per the germline V gene, CDR1 is SGHDT and CDR2 is YYEEEE. The CDR3 loop reads CASRLDRLGIYEQYF. CDR3 nucleotide sequence: TGTGCCAGCAGATTGGACAGATTAGGGATATACGAGCAGTACTTC.

CDR3 protein: CATSRERVRGNTIYF. CDR3 sequence (DNA): TGTGCCACCAGCAGAGAAAGGGTGAGGGGAAACACCATATATTTT. This chain connects TRBV15 to TRBJ1-3; no firm D call. V was shortened by 0 bases and J by 4 bases, with 10 bases between the two germline ends. The CDR3 runs 15 residues. CDR1 and CDR2 (germline): LNHNV, YYDKDF (reference sequence). Drawing the rest from reference TRBV15 and TRBJ1-3, the complete variable domain is DAMVIQNPRYQVTQFGKPVTLSCSQTLNHNVMYWYQQKSSQAPKLLFHYYDKDFNNEADTPDNFQSRRPNTSFCFLDIRSPGLGDTAMYLCATSRERVRGNTIYFGEGSWLTVV.

The rearrangement links TRBV11-3 to TRBJ2-4, with 7 bases fitting TRBD1. Germline V gene sequence: CDR1 SGHNT, CDR2 YENEEA. J gave up 3 bases and V 1 base, and 9 bases lay outside the gene matches. The CDR3 spans 17 residues. In nucleotides, the CDR3 is TGTGCCAGCAGCTTAGGGGAAGGGGGCTTGGGCAAAAACATTCAGTACTTC. This codes for CASSLGEGGLGKNIQYF. The full variable domain, its missing parts supplied by reference TRBV11-3 and TRBJ2-4, is EAGVVQSPRYKIIEKKQPVAFWCNPISGHNTLYWYLQNLGQGPELLIRYENEEAVDDSQLPKDRFSAERLKGVDSTLKIQPAELGDSAVYLCASSLGEGGLGKNIQYFGAGTRLSVL.

CDR3 loop: CASSQDRTVEAFF. In nucleotides, the CDR3 is TGCGCCAGCAGCCAGGACCGGACGGTGGAAGCTTTCTTT. This chain connects TRBV4-1 to TRBJ1-1, with D hard to call. Between the trimmed V and J ends, which lost 3 bases and 8 bases, there was a span of 13 bases. Per the germline V gene, CDR1 is MGHRA and CDR2 is YSYEKL. This CDR3 is 13 amino acids long.

The V gene is TRBV28, the J gene TRBJ1-1; D is unclear. The germline CDR1 and CDR2 sequences are MDHEN and SYDVKM. The CDR3 consists of 15 residues. Trimming stripped 2 bases from V and 2 bases from J, with 12 bases between. Here the CDR3 reads CASSLGGQTNTEAFF. CDR3 nucleotides: TGTGCCAGCAGTTTAGGAGGCCAGACTAACACTGAAGCTTTCTTT.

The chain is built from TRBV2 and TRBJ2-7; D is unresolved. The CDR3 has 13 residues. V dropped 6 bases and J dropped 4 bases, with 13 bases sitting between them. From germline, CDR1 is SNHLY and CDR2 FYNNEI. The DNA of the CDR3 is TGTGCCAGCAGGACCCAAGGGCCTTACGAGCAGTACTTC. This gives the protein CASRTQGPYEQYF. The entire variable domain, with the rest obtained from reference TRBV2 and TRBJ2-7, is as follows: EPEVTQTPSHQVTQMGQEVILRCVPISNHLYFYWYRQILGQKVEFLVSFYNNEISEKSEIFDDQFSVERPDGSNFTLKIRSTKLEDSAMYFCASRTQGPYEQYFGPGTRLTVT.

The chain uses TRBV18 and TRBJ1-2; D gene unclear. Germline CDR1 reads KGHSH; CDR2 reads LQKENI. The CDR3 loop spans 15 amino acids. The V and J ends lost 3 bases and 8 bases respectively, with 19 bases between them. CDR3 coding DNA: TGTGCCAGCTCACCCCTCCTAGGACGGAATTTCGGCTACACCTTC. Translation gives CASSPLLGRNFGYTF. The entire variable domain, with the rest obtained from reference TRBV18 and TRBJ1-2, is as follows: NAGVMQNPRHLVRRRGQEARLRCSPMKGHSHVYWYRQLPEEGLKFMVYLQKENIIDESGMPKERFSAEFPKEGPSILRIQQVVRGDSAAYFCASSPLLGRNFGYTFGSGTRLTVV.

The V gene is TRBV5-4, the J gene TRBJ1-1; D possibly corresponds to TRBD1 (6 bases). CDR1 SGHNT and CDR2 YYREEE come from the germline V gene (reference sequence). CDR3 length: 15 amino acids. V shed 4 bases and J shed 4 bases, with 17 bases lying between them. The CDR3 DNA sequence: TGTGCCAGCAGCCCGGGCCGGACAGACAGCACTGAAGCTTTCTTT. Translation: CASSPGRTDSTEAFF.

This chain connects TRBV28 to TRBJ2-7; perhaps D is TRBD1 or TRBD2 (5 bases each). Germline V gives CDR1 MDHEN, CDR2 SYDVKM. The V end was cut by 6 bases, the J end by 9 bases, with 15 bases between. This CDR3 has 12 residues. CDR3 sequence reads: CASSPGAPGQYF. CDR3 in DNA: TGTGCCAGCAGCCCCGGGGCGCCCGGGCAGTACTTC.

V and J are TRBV15 and TRBJ2-7, with 7 bases aligning to TRBD2. From germline, CDR1 is LNHNV and CDR2 YYDKDF (reference sequence). CDR3 length: 18 amino acids. Unmatched junction bases numbered 17, after V lost 0 bases and J lost 6 bases. CDR3 protein: CATSRELLLAGRAREQYF. Written as DNA, the CDR3 is TGTGCCACCAGCAGAGAACTGCTATTAGCGGGTCGGGCCCGCGAGCAGTACTTC. Full variable domain (missing parts from reference TRBV15 and TRBJ2-7): DAMVIQNPRYQVTQFGKPVTLSCSQTLNHNVMYWYQQKSSQAPKLLFHYYDKDFNNEADTPDNFQSRRPNTSFCFLDIRSPGLGDTAMYLCATSRELLLAGRAREQYFGPGTRLTVT.

The J gene is TRBJ2-5, the V gene TRBV30; TRBD2 is a possible D gene (5 bases). CDR3 length: 14 residues. Deletions cut 2 bases from V and 5 bases from J, with 15 bases between. CDR1 GTSNPN and CDR2 SVGIG come from the germline V gene (reference sequence). This chain's CDR3 is CAWSPAPGSETQYF. DNA for the CDR3: TGTGCCTGGAGTCCCGCCCCGGGGAGCGAGACCCAGTACTTC.

The gene calls are TRBV13 and TRBJ2-7; 11 nucleotides align to TRBD2. The CDR3 is made up of 16 amino acids. Germline loops: CDR1 PRHDT, CDR2 FYEKMQ (reference sequence). After removal of 4 bases from V and 3 bases from J, the junction contained 8 bases not matched to a gene. The CDR3 sequence: CASSSGGGLAVYEQYF. CDR3 bases: TGTGCCAGCAGCTCTGGCGGGGGACTAGCGGTCTACGAGCAGTACTTC. Complete variable domain (other parts from reference TRBV13 and TRBJ2-7): AAGVIQSPRHLIKEKRETATLKCYPIPRHDTVYWYQQGPGQDPQFLISFYEKMQSDKGSIPDRFSAQQFSDYHSELNMSSLELGDSALYFCASSSGGGLAVYEQYFGPGTRLTVT.

The rearrangement joins TRBV3-1 (or the pseudogene TRBV3-2) to TRBJ2-1, with 8 positions matching TRBD2. Germline V gene data show CDR1 as LGHDT and CDR2 as YNNKEL (reference sequence). The trim removed 7 bases at V and 4 bases at J, leaving 12 bases unmatched. The CDR3 length is 16 residues. The CDR3 loop is CASTAMTGTSYNEQFF. The CDR3 region has the DNA TGTGCCAGCACCGCAATGACCGGGACTAGTTACAATGAGCAGTTCTTC.